One sample yielded the 31 T cell receptor beta chains listed below, sequenced in a study of cytomegalovirus exposure and HLA in healthy donors (dated by TCRdb to 2015 to 2018). Libraries came from the immunoSEQ multiplex PCR assay. A mixture of 60 forward primers for TCR Vbeta segments and 13 reverse primers for TCR Jbeta segments was used in the multiplex PCR. This immuneACCESS table, as held by TCRdb, lists in-frame sequences with V and J called but not all clones. Of the missing ones, under half trace to an unresolved V gene in checked studies; the others have no known cause. This specimen's table enumerates around 210,000 clones. Together, the top ten hold roughly 1.2% of the sample. The sample was PBMCs. The receptors come from a girl between 2 and 10 years old in good health and CMV-seropositive.

The rearrangement links TRBV6-1 to TRBJ2-7; TRBD1 agrees at 8 bases. Germline values: CDR1 MNHNS, CDR2 SASEGT. The CDR3 is 13 amino acids. V was pared by 7 bases and J by 3 bases, with 5 bases of the junction left unmatched. CDR3 nucleotides: TGTGCCAGCACTGGAGACAGGGGCTACGAGCAGTACTTC. Protein product: CASTGDRGYEQYF.

The chain joins TRBV6-6 to TRBJ2-7; 8 positions match TRBD1. This CDR3 is built from 15 residues. Germline assignment: CDR1 MNHNY and CDR2 SVGAGI (reference sequence). Trimming removed 6 bases from V and 1 base from J; junction bases left unmatched: 8. The CDR3 sequence: CASRPRDRISYEQYF. As DNA, the CDR3 is TGTGCCAGCAGGCCCCGGGACAGGATTTCCTACGAGCAGTACTTC.

This chain uses TRBV5-1 with TRBJ2-7, with 10 bases matching TRBD1. With V trimmed by 1 base and J by 5 bases, 3 bases remained unmatched. The CDR3 totals 14 residues. From germline, CDR1 is SGHRS and CDR2 YFSETQ. CDR3 sequence: CASSLRQGADEQYF. The CDR3 DNA sequence: TGCGCCAGCAGCTTGAGACAGGGGGCTGACGAGCAGTACTTC.

The chain links TRBV27 to TRBJ2-7, with 9 positions matching TRBD2. Looked up from germline, CDR1 is MNHEY and CDR2 is SMNVEV (reference sequence). The CDR3 spans 15 residues. Unmatched junction bases numbered 8, after V lost 4 bases and J lost 4 bases. This chain's CDR3 is CASSSALAGSYEQYF. CDR3 sequence (DNA): TGTGCCAGCAGTTCGGCGCTAGCGGGATCGTACGAGCAGTACTTC.

The chain links TRBV18 to TRBJ2-1; D is perhaps TRBD1 (6 bases). The CDR3 runs to 12 residues. Germline V gene lookup returns CDR1 KGHSH and CDR2 LQKENI. Trimming took off 5 bases at V and 8 bases at J, with 10 bases between the two ends. The CDR3 sequence: CASSSRGDEQFF. The DNA of the CDR3 is TGTGCCAGCTCAAGCAGGGGCGATGAGCAGTTCTTC.

The rearrangement joins TRBV5-8 to TRBJ1-4, with unresolved D. Trimming cost V 5 bases and J 5 bases, with 7 bases left between them. CDR1 is SGHTS and CDR2 is YDEGEE in the germline V gene. The length of the CDR3 is 12 residues. The CDR3 is CASSQSNEKLFF. The DNA for the CDR3 is TGTGCCAGCAGTCAATCCAATGAAAAACTGTTTTTT.

V and J are TRBV6-1 and TRBJ1-3; D ambiguous. The germline V gene has CDR1 MNHNS and CDR2 SASEGT. The V gene lost 8 bases and the J gene lost 7 bases, with 12 bases spanning the gap. The CDR3 loop spans 12 amino acids. The CDR3 DNA follows: TGTGCCAGCGGCCAGAACGGGAACACCATATATTTT. This encodes CASGQNGNTIYF.

This chain joins TRBV28 and TRBJ1-5; 9 bases match TRBD1. Germline V CDR1 and CDR2: MDHEN, SYDVKM. After removal of 6 bases from V and 4 bases from J, the junction contained 7 bases not matched to a gene. This CDR3 region has 15 residues. The CDR3 reads CASRDRQGGNQPQHF. The CDR3 region has the DNA TGTGCCAGCAGAGACAGACAGGGGGGAAATCAGCCCCAGCATTTT.

The CDR3: CATRSIGSSYEQYF. The CDR3 DNA is TGTGCCACCAGGTCAATCGGGAGCTCCTACGAGCAGTACTTC. The chain employs TRBV15 and TRBJ2-7; possibly TRBD2 for D (6 bases). The CDR3 loop spans 14 amino acids. Trimming left V 6 bases short and J 0 bases short, with 12 bases between. Germline CDR1 is LNHNV and CDR2 is YYDKDF (reference sequence).

Regarding this clone: A junction boundary mismatches the germline segment, possibly from a read error. The chain carries TRBV7-7 and TRBJ2-3, with 9 nucleotides matching TRBD2. CDR1 and CDR2 from the germline V gene are SSHAT and FNYEAQ (reference sequence). The CDR3 totals 15 residues. The DNA of the CDR3 is TGTGCTAGCAGCGTTAGCGGGGGCCTCACAGATACGCAGTATTTT. Translated: CASSVSGGLTDTQYF.

This rearrangement joins TRBV11-1 to TRBJ1-2, with 7 bases that match TRBD1. Trimming at V came to 8 bases and at J to 0 bases, leaving 6 bases not matched to a gene. The germline V gene encodes CDR1 SGHAT and CDR2 FQDESV (reference sequence). The CDR3 length is 14 residues. The CDR3 sequence is CASGQGDANYGYTF. CDR3 in DNA: TGTGCCAGCGGGCAGGGGGATGCTAACTATGGCTACACCTTC.

The CDR3 region is CASSYSGGQDGNTIYF. The CDR3 coding sequence is TGTGCCAGTAGTTATTCGGGGGGACAAGATGGAAACACCATATATTTT. This rearrangement joins TRBV19 to TRBJ1-3; possible D gene TRBD1, 6 bases. CDR1 and CDR2 (germline): LNHDA, SQIVND (reference sequence). The CDR3 is made up of 16 amino acids. Trimming took 5 bases from V and 3 from J, leaving 17 bases between them.

This chain links TRBV29-1 with TRBJ2-7; TRBD1 matches at 10 bases. Looked up from germline, CDR1 is SQVTM and CDR2 is ANQGSEA. V was clipped by 4 bases and J by 5 bases; unmatched bases: 8. This CDR3 is 14 amino acids long. CDR3 loop: CSVGGGQGYHEQYF. In nucleotides, the CDR3 is TGCAGCGTTGGAGGGGGACAGGGGTACCACGAGCAGTACTTC.

The CDR3 DNA follows: TGTGCCAGCAGTCTGGGGGGGGCGACGGGCACTGAAGCTTTCTTT. This encodes CASSLGGATGTEAFF. The chain is built from TRBV28 and TRBJ1-1; D perhaps matches TRBD1 (6 bases). The CDR3 contains 15 residues. V shed 5 bases and J shed 4 bases, with 17 bases lying between them. Germline-derived CDR1 and CDR2 are MDHEN and SYDVKM.

V is TRBV27 and J is TRBJ2-6; TRBD1 might be the D (5 bases). Trimming took off 5 bases at V and 0 bases at J, with 14 bases between the two ends. Germline CDR1 reads MNHEY; CDR2 reads SMNVEV (reference sequence). The CDR3 spans 17 residues. CDR3 in amino acids: CASSPPRALSGANVLTF. CDR3 coding DNA: TGTGCCAGCAGTCCGCCCAGGGCCCTCTCTGGGGCCAACGTCCTGACTTTC. Using reference TRBV27 and TRBJ2-6 for the parts outside the CDR3, the full variable domain is EAQVTQNPRYLITVTGKKLTVTCSQNMNHEYMSWYRQDPGLGLRQIYYSMNVEVTDKGDVPEGYKVSRKEKRNFPLILESPSPNQTSLYFCASSPPRALSGANVLTFGAGSRLTVL.

The chain employs TRBV27 and TRBJ1-4; D is uncertain. This CDR3 is 15 amino acids long. Trimming took off 5 bases at V and 5 bases at J, with 15 bases between the two ends. Germline CDR1 is MNHEY and CDR2 is SMNVEV (reference sequence). The CDR3 spells CASSPWTGVNEKLFF. DNA for the CDR3: TGTGCCAGCAGTCCGTGGACTGGGGTGAATGAAAAACTGTTTTTT. The full variable domain, rest sourced from reference TRBV27 and TRBJ1-4, is EAQVTQNPRYLITVTGKKLTVTCSQNMNHEYMSWYRQDPGLGLRQIYYSMNVEVTDKGDVPEGYKVSRKEKRNFPLILESPSPNQTSLYFCASSPWTGVNEKLFFGSGTQLSVL.

This sequence joins TRBV7-8 and TRBJ2-7; 13 bases agree with TRBD2. The CDR3 runs to 16 residues. Germline lookup yields CDR1 SGHVS and CDR2 FQNEAQ. V lost 1 base to trimming and J lost 1 base; unmatched junction nucleotides: 1. Written as DNA, the CDR3 is TGTGCCAGCAGCTTAGGGGGACTAGCGGGGTCCTACGAGCAGTACTTC. Protein sequence: CASSLGGLAGSYEQYF.

The V and J genes are TRBV5-8 and TRBJ1-5, with 7 bases aligning to TRBD1. J gave up 7 bases and V 5 bases, and 9 bases lay outside the gene matches. Germline CDR1 SGHTS, CDR2 YDEGEE. This CDR3 is built from 14 residues. The DNA for the CDR3 is TGTGCCAGCAGACGGGACAGTCTAGAACAGCCCCAGCATTTT. It translates to CASRRDSLEQPQHF.

The chain couples TRBV5-1 to TRBJ2-1, with 9 bases fitting TRBD2. The CDR3 runs to 14 residues. The V gene's germline CDR1 is SGHRS and CDR2 YFSETQ. V dropped 2 bases and J dropped 6; count of bases not matched to a gene: 3. As DNA, the CDR3 is TGCGCCAGCAGCTTTGGCGGGAGGGGCAATGAGCAGTTCTTC. Translated, it gives CASSFGGRGNEQFF.

Written as DNA, the CDR3 is TGTGCCAGCAGTTTATTGGTAGCTTCTAACTATGGCTACACCTTC. Its protein is CASSLLVASNYGYTF. This rearrangement joins TRBV28 to TRBJ1-2, with D unresolved. The CDR3 length is 15 residues. Per germline, CDR1 MDHEN and CDR2 SYDVKM. V lost 1 base, J lost 0 bases, and 9 bases lay in between.

The V gene is TRBV28, the J gene TRBJ2-2; 7 bases align to TRBD2. Losses at the gene ends were 2 bases for V and 1 base for J; bases not matched to a gene: 4. This CDR3 has 16 residues. Germline CDR1 and CDR2: MDHEN and SYDVKM. The CDR3, as DNA: TGTGCCAGCAGTTTAAAGCCTAGCGGGAACACCGGGGAGCTGTTTTTT. It specifies CASSLKPSGNTGELFF. Combining the CDR3 with reference TRBV28 and TRBJ2-2 gives the whole variable domain DVKVTQSSRYLVKRTGEKVFLECVQDMDHENMFWYRQDPGLGLRLIYFSYDVKMKEKGDIPEGYSVSREKKERFSLILESASTNQTSMYLCASSLKPSGNTGELFFGEGSRLTVL.

The gene calls are TRBV2 and TRBJ1-5; 8 bases line up with TRBD1. Germline CDR1 reads SNHLY; CDR2 reads FYNNEI. Trimming at V came to 2 bases and at J to 5 bases, leaving 2 bases not matched to a gene. The CDR3 spans 14 residues. CDR3 nucleotide sequence: TGTGCCAGCAGTGAAAGACAGGGGCATCAGCCCCAGCATTTT. Amino acid sequence: CASSERQGHQPQHF.

This chain links TRBV28 with TRBJ2-2; the D gene is possibly TRBD2 (7 bases). Germline V CDR1 and CDR2: MDHEN, SYDVKM. The V gene lost 8 bases and the J gene lost 0 bases, with 13 bases spanning the gap. The CDR3 covers 15 residues. The CDR3 DNA is TGTGCCAGCCGCCCGGGGGGCGCGAACACCGGGGAGCTGTTTTTT. This codes for CASRPGGANTGELFF. The full variable domain, completed using reference TRBV28 and TRBJ2-2, is DVKVTQSSRYLVKRTGEKVFLECVQDMDHENMFWYRQDPGLGLRLIYFSYDVKMKEKGDIPEGYSVSREKKERFSLILESASTNQTSMYLCASRPGGANTGELFFGEGSRLTVL.

A word on this clone: The CDR3 ends on some other residue instead of the conserved phenylalanine or tryptophan, so this is likely a read error. This chain uses TRBV19 with TRBJ2-7, with 7 nucleotides matching TRBD1. V lost 5 bases, J lost 0 bases, and 13 bases stayed unmatched. The CDR3 length is 17 residues. CDR1 LNHDA and CDR2 SQIVND come from the germline V gene (reference sequence). CDR3 residues: CASSSQRDRTGSYEQYL. The DNA of the CDR3 is TGTGCCAGTAGTTCCCAACGAGACCGGACAGGCTCCTACGAGCAGTACCTC.

The CDR3 protein is CASSLRAGPATYNEQFF. The CDR3 nucleotides are TGTGCCAGCAGCTTAAGGGCGGGACCCGCGACCTACAATGAGCAGTTCTTC. The V gene is TRBV13, the J gene TRBJ2-1; maybe TRBD2 (6 bases). CDR1 is PRHDT and CDR2 is FYEKMQ in the germline V gene (reference sequence). Trimming removed 2 bases at V and 2 bases at J, with 16 bases between. The CDR3 is 17 amino acids.

The V call is TRBV6-5, the J call TRBJ2-1; 13 nucleotides align to TRBD2. The CDR3 contains 15 residues. Trimming removed 4 bases from V and 10 bases from J; junction bases left unmatched: 7. Germline CDR1 and CDR2: MNHEY and SVGAGI. The CDR3 nucleotides are TGTGCCAGCAGTTTCTGGACTAGCGGGAGATCAGAGCAGTTCTTC. This sequence encodes CASSFWTSGRSEQFF.

This chain links TRBV15 with TRBJ2-7, with 8 nucleotides matching TRBD2. Germline CDR1 and CDR2: LNHNV and YYDKDF (reference sequence). The ends lost 0 bases at V and 3 bases at J; junction bases unmatched: 4. The CDR3 is made up of 15 amino acids. The CDR3 DNA follows: TGTGCCACCAGCAGAGAGGTAGCGGGGAACTACGAGCAGTACTTC. Amino acid sequence: CATSREVAGNYEQYF.

V is TRBV28 and J is TRBJ2-3; 8 nucleotides align to TRBD1. Germline values: CDR1 MDHEN, CDR2 SYDVKM. The CDR3 runs to 19 residues. J lost 8 bases, V lost 5 bases, and 24 bases had no gene match. For the CDR3, the DNA is TGTGCCAGCAGTATTCCCCTCCTCGACAGGGGCCCGCATGGGGTTACGCAGTATTTT. Its translation: CASSIPLLDRGPHGVTQYF.

On this clone itself: A junction end diverges from the germline sequence, so it may reflect a read error. The chain has TRBV7-7 and TRBJ2-1, with 10 bases that match TRBD2. Germline V lookup: CDR1 SSHAT, CDR2 FNYEAQ (reference sequence). This CDR3 contains 19 residues. Here the CDR3 DNA reads TGTGCTAGCAGCTTAGTCCCGGGCTCAGCGGGAGGGCCCTACAATGAGCAGTTCTTC. Translation: CASSLVPGSAGGPYNEQFF. Combining the CDR3 with reference TRBV7-7 and TRBJ2-1 gives the whole variable domain GAGVSQSPRYKVTKRGQDVTLRCDPISSHATLYWYQQALGQGPEFLTYFNYEAQPDKSGLPSDRFSAERPEGSISTLTIQRTEQRDSAMYRCASSLVPGSAGGPYNEQFFGPGTRLTVL.

With regard to this clone: Other DNA variants within this sample encode the same CDR3. The chain links TRBV9 to TRBJ2-1, with 7 bases fitting TRBD2. Germline lookup yields CDR1 SGDLS and CDR2 YYNGEE. The CDR3 sequence is 16 residues long. Trimming at V came to 0 bases and at J to 0 bases, leaving 3 bases not matched to a gene. The CDR3 DNA is TGTGCCAGCAGCGTAGTAGGCGGGAGCTCCTACAATGAGCAGTTCTTC. This translates into CASSVVGGSSYNEQFF.

The chain has TRBV14 and TRBJ1-1; D is unclear. The V and J ends lost 6 bases and 4 bases respectively, with 15 bases between them. The length of the CDR3 is 14 residues. Germline V gene lookup returns CDR1 SGHDN and CDR2 FVKESK. The CDR3 nucleotides read TGTGCCAGCAGACCCTTCTCGGGAGGCACTGAAGCTTTCTTT. Its translation: CASRPFSGGTEAFF.